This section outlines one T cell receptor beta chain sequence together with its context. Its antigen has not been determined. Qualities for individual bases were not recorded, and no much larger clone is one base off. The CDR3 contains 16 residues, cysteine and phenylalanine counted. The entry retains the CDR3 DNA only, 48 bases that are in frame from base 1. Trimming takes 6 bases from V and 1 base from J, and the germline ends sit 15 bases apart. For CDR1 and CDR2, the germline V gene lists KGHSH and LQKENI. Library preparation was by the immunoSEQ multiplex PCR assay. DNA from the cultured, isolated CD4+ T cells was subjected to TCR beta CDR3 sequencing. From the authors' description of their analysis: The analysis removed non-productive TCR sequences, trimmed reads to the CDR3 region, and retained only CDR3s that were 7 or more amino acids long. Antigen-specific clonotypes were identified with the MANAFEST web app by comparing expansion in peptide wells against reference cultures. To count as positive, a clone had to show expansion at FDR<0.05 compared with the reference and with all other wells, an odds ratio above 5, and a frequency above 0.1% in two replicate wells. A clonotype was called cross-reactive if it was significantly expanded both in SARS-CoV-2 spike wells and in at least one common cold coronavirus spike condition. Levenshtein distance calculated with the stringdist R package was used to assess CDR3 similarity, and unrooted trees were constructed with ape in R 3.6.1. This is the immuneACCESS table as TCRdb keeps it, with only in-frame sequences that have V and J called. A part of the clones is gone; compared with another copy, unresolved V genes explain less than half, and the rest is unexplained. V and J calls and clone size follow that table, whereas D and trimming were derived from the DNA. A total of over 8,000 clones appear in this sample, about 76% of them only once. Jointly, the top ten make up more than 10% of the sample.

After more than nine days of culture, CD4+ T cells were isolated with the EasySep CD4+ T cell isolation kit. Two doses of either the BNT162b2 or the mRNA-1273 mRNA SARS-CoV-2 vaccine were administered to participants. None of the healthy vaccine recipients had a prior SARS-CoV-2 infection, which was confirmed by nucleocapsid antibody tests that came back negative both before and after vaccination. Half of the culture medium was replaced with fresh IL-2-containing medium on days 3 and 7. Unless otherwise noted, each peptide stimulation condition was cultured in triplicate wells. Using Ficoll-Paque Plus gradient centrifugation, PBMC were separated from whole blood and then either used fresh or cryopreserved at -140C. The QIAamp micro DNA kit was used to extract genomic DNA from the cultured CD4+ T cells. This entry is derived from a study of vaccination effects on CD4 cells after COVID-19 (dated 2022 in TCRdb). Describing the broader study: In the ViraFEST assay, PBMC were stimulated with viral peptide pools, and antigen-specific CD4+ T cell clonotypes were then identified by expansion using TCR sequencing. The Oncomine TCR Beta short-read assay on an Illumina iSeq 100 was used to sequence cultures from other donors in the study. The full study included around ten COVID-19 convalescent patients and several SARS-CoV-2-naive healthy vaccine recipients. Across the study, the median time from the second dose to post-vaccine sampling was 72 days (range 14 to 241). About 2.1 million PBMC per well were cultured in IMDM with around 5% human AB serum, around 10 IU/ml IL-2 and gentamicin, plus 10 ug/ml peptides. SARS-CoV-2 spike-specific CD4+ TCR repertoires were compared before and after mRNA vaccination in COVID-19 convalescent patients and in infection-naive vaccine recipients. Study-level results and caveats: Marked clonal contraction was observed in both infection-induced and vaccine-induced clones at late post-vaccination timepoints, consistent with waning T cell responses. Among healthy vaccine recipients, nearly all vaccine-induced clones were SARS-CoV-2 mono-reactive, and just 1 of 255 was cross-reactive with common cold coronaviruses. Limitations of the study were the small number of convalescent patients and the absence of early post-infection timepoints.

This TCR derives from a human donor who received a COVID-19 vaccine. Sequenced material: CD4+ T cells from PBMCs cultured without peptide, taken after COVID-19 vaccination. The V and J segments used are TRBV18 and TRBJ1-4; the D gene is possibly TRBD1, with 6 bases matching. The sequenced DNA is TGTGCCAGCTCCACGGGACAAAGGGTAACTAATGAAAAACTGTTTTTT. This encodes CASSTGQRVTNEKLFF. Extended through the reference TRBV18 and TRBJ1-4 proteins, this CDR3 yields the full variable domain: NAGVMQNPRHLVRRRGQEARLRCSPMKGHSHVYWYRQLPEEGLKFMVYLQKENIIDESGMPKERFSAEFPKEGPSILRIQQVVRGDSAAYFCASSTGQRVTNEKLFFGSGTQLSVL.